These 20 T cell receptor beta chains share one sample of origin, sequenced in a study of PD-L1 blockade in urothelial cancer (dated by TCRdb to about 2017). The method was the immunoSEQ multiplex PCR assay. Not all clones reach the TCRdb copy of this immuneACCESS table, which keeps in-frame sequences only. Checked studies attribute under half of the gap to unresolved V genes and leave the rest unexplained. Within this sample are over 40,000 clones, with 80% to 90% of them counted one time only. 2.6% of the sample goes to the ten largest clones. What the time point label conveys for this sample: peripheral blood 6 weeks after treatment start. The source was PBMCs, collected around atezolizumab (anti-PD-L1) treatment. All receptors come from an older man with urothelial cancer.

V gene TRBV2 combines with J gene TRBJ2-1, with TRBD2 matching over 11 bases. The germline gives CDR1 SNHLY, CDR2 FYNNEI. V lost 6 bases, J lost 5 bases, and 3 bases stayed unmatched. This CDR3 is 14 amino acids long. The CDR3 coding sequence is TGTGCCAGCAGCGGGACTAGCGGTAACAATGAGCAGTTCTTC. Its protein product is CASSGTSGNNEQFF.

The V gene is TRBV7-9, the J gene TRBJ2-7; 12 positions agree with TRBD2. V trimming: 3 bases; J trimming: 7 bases; junction bases outside the gene matches: 7. The V gene's germline CDR1 is SEHNR and CDR2 FQNEAQ (reference sequence). The CDR3 totals 15 residues. Here the CDR3 DNA reads TGTGCCAGCAGCTTCCAGACTAGCGGGAGTTCGGAGCAGTACTTC. Translation: CASSFQTSGSSEQYF.

This clone has only one observation. V usage is TRBV6-1 and J usage is TRBJ1-4; 8 bases agree with TRBD1. V dropped 6 bases and J dropped 4; count of bases not matched to a gene: 4. The CDR3 is made up of 14 amino acids. CDR1 is MNHNS, CDR2 SASEGT, per germline. The CDR3 nucleotides are TGTGCCAGCAGAGTGACAGGGGTTAATGAAAAACTGTTTTTT. Amino acid sequence: CASRVTGVNEKLFF.

The chain employs TRBV7-2 and TRBJ2-3; 7 bases align to TRBD1. The CDR3 has 14 residues. J was trimmed by 0 bases and V by 6 bases; bases with no gene match: 3. CDR1 and CDR2 (germline): SGHTA, FQGNSA. The CDR3 nucleotides are TGTGCCAGCAGAGAAGGGGGCAGCACAGATACGCAGTATTTT. It encodes CASREGGSTDTQYF.

V and J are TRBV19 and TRBJ2-2; D is possibly TRBD1 (5 bases). Looked up from germline, CDR1 is LNHDA and CDR2 is SQIVND (reference sequence). V was clipped by 2 bases and J by 4 bases, with 11 bases between them. The CDR3 runs to 15 residues. This chain's CDR3 is CASSIPGFGTGELFF. Here the CDR3 DNA reads TGTGCCAGTAGTATACCAGGGTTCGGCACCGGGGAGCTGTTTTTT.

The chain joins TRBV27 to TRBJ2-1; the match to TRBD2 covers 15 bases. Germline-derived CDR1 and CDR2 are MNHEY and SMNVEV (reference sequence). Trimming cost V 5 bases and J 6 bases; bases outside gene matches: 8. The CDR3 spans 17 residues. The CDR3 coding sequence is TGTGCCAGCAGTCCCCAGGGACTAGCGGGAGGTTCCAATGAGCAGTTCTTC. It specifies CASSPQGLAGGSNEQFF.

There are a few counts of this clone. J is TRBJ2-7 and V is TRBV29-1, with 9 positions matching TRBD1. CDR1 and CDR2 (germline): SQVTM, ANQGSEA. V dropped 4 bases and J dropped 4; count of bases not matched to a gene: 5. This CDR3 spans 13 amino acids. The CDR3: CSVAGQGFYEQYF. In nucleotides, the CDR3 is TGCAGCGTTGCGGGACAGGGCTTTTACGAGCAGTACTTC.

This clone was seen a few times. V gene TRBV18 combines with J gene TRBJ1-4; possible D gene TRBD1, 5 bases. CDR3 length: 14 residues. The germline V and J ends were trimmed by 4 bases and 8 bases, with 14 bases remaining between them. The germline V gene encodes CDR1 KGHSH and CDR2 LQKENI. In nucleotides, the CDR3 is TGTGCCAGCTCACTACAGGATCGTTGGGAAAAACTGTTTTTT. Encoded protein: CASSLQDRWEKLFF. The full variable domain, completed using reference TRBV18 and TRBJ1-4, is NAGVMQNPRHLVRRRGQEARLRCSPMKGHSHVYWYRQLPEEGLKFMVYLQKENIIDESGMPKERFSAEFPKEGPSILRIQQVVRGDSAAYFCASSLQDRWEKLFFGSGTQLSVL.

The chain recombines TRBV28 with TRBJ1-1; maybe TRBD1 (5 bases). With 1 base removed from V and 1 base from J, the gap between germline ends came to 16 bases. This CDR3 contains 17 residues. Germline V gene sequence: CDR1 MDHEN, CDR2 SYDVKM. The CDR3 spells CASSLFLGGGWNTEAFF. CDR3 in DNA: TGTGCCAGCAGTTTATTCCTTGGCGGGGGATGGAACACTGAAGCTTTCTTT. Full variable domain (rest looked up from reference TRBV28 and TRBJ1-1): DVKVTQSSRYLVKRTGEKVFLECVQDMDHENMFWYRQDPGLGLRLIYFSYDVKMKEKGDIPEGYSVSREKKERFSLILESASTNQTSMYLCASSLFLGGGWNTEAFFGQGTRLTVV.

This clone has only one observation. The V call is TRBV5-5, the J call TRBJ1-5; weak D call: TRBD1 (6 bases). Germline-derived CDR1 and CDR2 are SGHKS and YYEKEE (reference sequence). CDR3 length: 15 residues. The V gene lost 0 bases and the J gene lost 7 bases, with 14 bases spanning the gap. The CDR3 sequence is CASSLDTGRGQPQHF. DNA of the CDR3: TGTGCCAGCAGCTTGGACACAGGGAGGGGACAGCCCCAGCATTTT.

The rearrangement uses TRBV7-9 and TRBJ1-1; TRBD1 matches at 7 bases. CDR1 and CDR2 from the germline V gene are SEHNR and FQNEAQ (reference sequence). CDR3 length: 15 amino acids. After removal of 2 bases from V and 8 bases from J, the junction contained 11 bases not matched to a gene. CDR3 region: CASSLMGEARGEAFF. The CDR3 bases are TGTGCCAGCAGCTTAATGGGCGAGGCCAGGGGGGAAGCTTTCTTT.

This clone was recorded only once. V usage is TRBV18 and J usage is TRBJ2-3, with 9 nucleotides matching TRBD2. This CDR3 contains 16 residues. Germline CDR1 KGHSH, CDR2 LQKENI. The V gene end was trimmed by 3 bases and the J gene end by 3 bases; junction bases not matched to a gene: 7. The CDR3: CASSPGTSRATDTQYF. The CDR3 nucleotides are TGTGCCAGCTCACCCGGGACTAGCAGGGCGACAGATACGCAGTATTTT.

This clone showed up just once. The chain uses TRBV10-3 and TRBJ2-7; 7 bases agree with TRBD1. CDR1 is ENHRY, CDR2 SYGVKD, per germline. The trim removed 6 bases at V and 2 bases at J, leaving 10 bases unmatched. This CDR3 is 15 amino acids long. The DNA of the CDR3 is TGTGCCATCAGGAAGACACAGGGGACAACCTACGAGCAGTACTTC. It encodes CAIRKTQGTTYEQYF.

J is TRBJ2-7 and V is TRBV19; TRBD2 aligns across 9 bases. The trim removed 4 bases at V and 2 bases at J, leaving 9 bases unmatched. The V gene's germline CDR1 is LNHDA and CDR2 SQIVND (reference sequence). This CDR3 comprises 16 residues. In DNA form, the CDR3 reads TGTGCCAGTAGTAGAGCGGGTGGGACTAGCACCTACGAGCAGTACTTC. Residues: CASSRAGGTSTYEQYF.

This sequence joins TRBV9 and TRBJ1-1; D perhaps matches TRBD1 (5 bases). Germline values: CDR1 SGDLS, CDR2 YYNGEE. Trimming took off 3 bases at V and 0 bases at J, with 9 bases between the two ends. The CDR3 has 14 residues. CDR3 sequence: CASSATGLNTEAFF. The CDR3 DNA reads as TGTGCCAGCAGCGCAACAGGATTGAACACTGAAGCTTTCTTT.

This rearrangement joins TRBV5-4 to TRBJ2-7, with 11 bases aligning to TRBD2. Losses at the gene ends were 4 bases for V and 4 bases for J; bases not matched to a gene: 10. Germline CDR1 is SGHNT and CDR2 is YYREEE (reference sequence). CDR3 length equals 16 residues. CDR3 loop: CASSRLGASGRYEQYF. The CDR3, as DNA: TGTGCCAGCAGCCGCCTTGGGGCTAGCGGGAGGTACGAGCAGTACTTC.

The chain has TRBV5-1 and TRBJ2-3, with TRBD2 as a possible D gene (5 bases). Germline V gene sequence: CDR1 SGHRS, CDR2 YFSETQ. The CDR3 is 15 residues long. V was clipped by 0 bases and J by 1 base, with 9 bases between them. The CDR3 sequence: CASSLEAVGTDTQYF. In DNA form, the CDR3 reads TGCGCCAGCAGCTTGGAAGCGGTAGGCACAGATACGCAGTATTTT.

The chain joins TRBV25-1 to TRBJ1-1; D remains ambiguous. The CDR3 spans 13 residues. Germline values: CDR1 MGHDK, CDR2 SYGVNS. Trimming left V 5 bases short and J 4 bases short, with 11 bases between. The CDR3 DNA reads as TGTGCCAGCAGTCACGACTCCGGCACTGAAGCTTTCTTT. Amino acid sequence: CASSHDSGTEAFF. The whole variable domain, filled in from reference TRBV25-1 and TRBJ1-1, reads EADIYQTPRYLVIGTGKKITLECSQTMGHDKMYWYQQDPGMELHLIHYSYGVNSTEKGDLSSESTVSRIRTEHFPLTLESARPSHTSQYLCASSHDSGTEAFFGQGTRLTVV.

The chain uses TRBV6-4 and TRBJ2-1; TRBD2 aligns across 7 bases. The CDR3 is 15 residues long. CDR1 is MRHNA and CDR2 is SNTAGT in the germline V gene. V lost 4 bases to trimming and J lost 3 bases; unmatched junction nucleotides: 6. The DNA of the CDR3 is TGTGCCAGCAGTGCTTCCTGGACTAGCTACAATGAGCAGTTCTTC. Protein sequence: CASSASWTSYNEQFF.

The V and J genes are TRBV28 and TRBJ2-3; weak D call: TRBD1 (5 bases). Trimming removed 5 bases at V and 5 bases at J, with 14 bases between. From germline, CDR1 is MDHEN and CDR2 SYDVKM. The CDR3 contains 14 residues. CDR3 loop: CASSVQDQLDTQYF. The CDR3 region has the DNA TGTGCCAGCAGTGTACAGGATCAGTTAGATACGCAGTATTTT. Filled out from reference TRBV28 and TRBJ2-3, the complete variable domain reads DVKVTQSSRYLVKRTGEKVFLECVQDMDHENMFWYRQDPGLGLRLIYFSYDVKMKEKGDIPEGYSVSREKKERFSLILESASTNQTSMYLCASSVQDQLDTQYFGPGTRLTVL.